This T cell receptor beta chain is drawn from a study of neurological immune-mediated disorders. Points from the study as a whole: Clinical features showed no association with the multiple sclerosis repertoire cluster, and MRI features showed none either. Expanded clones shared no identical CDR3 amino acid sequences across subjects, which suggested private TCR-beta repertoires in all groups.

The cDNA came from 5'RACE, which used 10-nucleotide random UMIs. TCRdb independently ran MiXCR on the 5' RACE reads; one entry per CDR3 protein. The table records about 55,000 distinct CDR3 sequences, 4% to 5.5% of them present only once. Germline CDR1 reads MNHNS; CDR2 reads SASEGT. The CDR3 is 12 residues long. Trimming pared 8 bases from V and 2 bases from J, leaving 10 bases between. This clonotype has only a few counts. Its antigen is not known. The unsorted libraries originated from 2 million PBMCs that had been stored at -80 C. The sample taken for sequencing was PBMCs. This receptor was taken from a man aged 45-65 years with multiple sclerosis. The chain links TRBV6-1 to TRBJ2-7; perhaps TRBD1 as D (6 bases). The CDR3: CASSGTTYEQYF. The DNA of the CDR3 is TGTGCCAGCTCGGGGACAACCTACGAGCAGTACTTC.